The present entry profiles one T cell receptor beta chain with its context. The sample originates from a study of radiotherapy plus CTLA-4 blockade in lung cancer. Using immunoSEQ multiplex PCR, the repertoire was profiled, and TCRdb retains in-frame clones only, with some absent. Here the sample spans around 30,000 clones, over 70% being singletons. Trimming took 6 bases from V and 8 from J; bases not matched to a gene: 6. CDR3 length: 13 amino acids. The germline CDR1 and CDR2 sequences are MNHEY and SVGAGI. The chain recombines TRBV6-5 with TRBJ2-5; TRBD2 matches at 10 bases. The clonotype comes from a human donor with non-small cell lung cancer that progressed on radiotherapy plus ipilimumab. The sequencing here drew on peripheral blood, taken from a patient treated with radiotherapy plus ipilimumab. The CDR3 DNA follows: TGTGCCAGCAGAATCCTAGCGGGAGCTACCCAGTACTTC. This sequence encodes CASRILAGATQYF.